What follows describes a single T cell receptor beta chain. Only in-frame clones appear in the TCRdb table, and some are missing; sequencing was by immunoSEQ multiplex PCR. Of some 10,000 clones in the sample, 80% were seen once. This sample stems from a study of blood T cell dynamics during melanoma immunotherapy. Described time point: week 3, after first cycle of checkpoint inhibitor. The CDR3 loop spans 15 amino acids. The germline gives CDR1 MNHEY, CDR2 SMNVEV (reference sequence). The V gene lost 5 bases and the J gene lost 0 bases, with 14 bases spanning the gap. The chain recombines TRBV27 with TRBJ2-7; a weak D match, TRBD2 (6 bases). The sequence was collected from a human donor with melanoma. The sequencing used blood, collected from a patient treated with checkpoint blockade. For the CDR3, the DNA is TGTGCCAGCAGTGGGGGGACTGGTATCTCCTACGAGCAGTACTTC. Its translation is CASSGGTGISYEQYF.